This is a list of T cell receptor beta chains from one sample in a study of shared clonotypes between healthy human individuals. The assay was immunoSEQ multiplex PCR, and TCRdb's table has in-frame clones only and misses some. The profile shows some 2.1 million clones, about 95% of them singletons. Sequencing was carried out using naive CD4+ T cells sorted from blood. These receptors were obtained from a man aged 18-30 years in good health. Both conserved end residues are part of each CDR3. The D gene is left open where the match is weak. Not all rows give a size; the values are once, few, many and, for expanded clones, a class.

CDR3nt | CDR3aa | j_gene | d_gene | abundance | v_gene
TGTGCCAGCAGCTTAAGGGAGACGGGTTCACCCCTCCACTTT | CASSLRETGSPLHF | TRBJ1-6 | NA | NA | TRBV7-8
TGTGCCAGCAGCTACGGGGGTCAGAACACCGGGGAGCTGTTTTTT | CASSYGGQNTGELFF | TRBJ2-2 | NA | NA | TRBV27
TGTGCCAGCAGCGCTCTTCGGGGGATCCAAGAGACCCAGTACTTC | CASSALRGIQETQYF | TRBJ2-5 | NA | NA | TRBV9
TGTGCCAGCAGTTACTCCGGGGGCAAAGCTTTCTTT | CASSYSGGKAFF | TRBJ1-1 | NA | NA | TRBV6-5
TGTGCCTGGAGCGGAGGCCTAGCGGGCATGAAAAACATTCAGTACTTC | CAWSGGLAGMKNIQYF | TRBJ2-4 | TRBD2 | NA | TRBV30
TGTGCCAGCAGGGGACAGCCCGAGACCCAGTACTTC | CASRGQPETQYF | TRBJ2-5 | TRBD1 | NA | TRBV2
TGTGCCAGCAGTCCTCAGGGTCTGGGCAATCAGCCCCAGCATTTT | CASSPQGLGNQPQHF | TRBJ1-5 | NA | NA | TRBV2
TGCGCCAGCAGCTTGGAGGATGATACGCAGTATTTT | CASSLEDDTQYF | TRBJ2-3 | NA | NA | TRBV5-1
TGTGCCAGCAGTTCTCGGAGGACTAGCACAGATACGCAGTATTTT | CASSSRRTSTDTQYF | TRBJ2-3 | NA | NA | TRBV28
TGCGCCAGCAGCTTGGGTCCCGAGCCCTACAATGAGCAGTTCTTC | CASSLGPEPYNEQFF | TRBJ2-1 | NA | NA | TRBV5-1
TGTGCCTGGAGGGGGGATTCAGATACGCAGTATTTT | CAWRGDSDTQYF | TRBJ2-3 | NA | NA | TRBV28
TGTGCCAGCACGCGGGACGGGCCTCTCGGAGACGAGCAGTACTTC | CASTRDGPLGDEQYF | TRBJ2-7 | NA | NA | TRBV6-1
TGTGCCAGCAGTTTACGGGGACCGAACACTGAAGCTTTCTTT | CASSLRGPNTEAFF | TRBJ1-1 | NA | NA | TRBV27
TGTGCCAGCAGTTATCGCGAAACTGAAGCTTTCTTT | CASSYRETEAFF | TRBJ1-1 | NA | NA | TRBV6-6
TGTGCCAGCAGCTTGGGACTAGCGGGAGTGCATACGCAGTATTTT | CASSLGLAGVHTQYF | TRBJ2-3 | TRBD2 | NA | TRBV5-8
TGTGCCAGCAGGTCGTCAGGGGGCTACGAGCAGTACTTC | CASRSSGGYEQYF | TRBJ2-7 | TRBD1 | NA | TRBV2
TGCGCCAGCAGCACCGACAGGGAGGGGAACGGGGAGCTGTTTTTT | CASSTDREGNGELFF | TRBJ2-2 | NA | NA | TRBV5-1
TGCGCCAGCAGCAGAGAGGCAGGGAATAACTATGGCTACACCTTC | CASSREAGNNYGYTF | TRBJ1-2 | NA | NA | TRBV5-1
TGTGCCTGGAGTGTAACGACCGGGAGAACAGATACGCAGTATTTT | CAWSVTTGRTDTQYF | TRBJ2-3 | NA | NA | TRBV30
TGTGCCAGCAGTTTTAGAAACACCGGGGAGCTGTTTTTT | CASSFRNTGELFF | TRBJ2-2 | NA | NA | TRBV27
TGCGCCAGCAGCCTGACAGCAGATACGCAGTATTTT | CASSLTADTQYF | TRBJ2-3 | NA | NA | TRBV5-1
TGTGCCATCAGTGAAGACAGGGGTAGTGGCTACACCTTC | CAISEDRGSGYTF | TRBJ1-2 | TRBD1 | NA | TRBV10-3
TGTGCCAGCAGTCGGACAGCCTATAATTCACCCCTCCACTTT | CASSRTAYNSPLHF | TRBJ1-6 | NA | NA | TRBV5-8
TGTGCCACAACCCCCGCGGGCCCGCCTGAAAAACTGTTTTTT | CATTPAGPPEKLFF | TRBJ1-4 | NA | NA | TRBV2
TGTGCCAGCAGTTACTTTCCTGTCCACGAGCAGTACTTC | CASSYFPVHEQYF | TRBJ2-7 | NA | NA | TRBV6-6
TGTGCCAGCTCCATCTCAATCGGGACAGGAATTAACTATGGCTACACCTTC | CASSISIGTGINYGYTF | TRBJ1-2 | TRBD1 | NA | TRBV18
TGTGCCAGCAGTTTAGGACAGAGCGCATTCTATGGCTACACCTTC | CASSLGQSAFYGYTF | TRBJ1-2 | NA | NA | TRBV6-5
TGTGCCGGCAGCCCAAACAGGGGGCCACACGAGCAGTACTTC | CAGSPNRGPHEQYF | TRBJ2-7 | TRBD1 | NA | TRBV6-5
TGTGCCAGCAGCTTGATAGGCCTCTACGAGCAGTACTTC | CASSLIGLYEQYF | TRBJ2-7 | NA | NA | TRBV5-6
TGTGCCAGCAGGAACAGGGGAGTCTCCTACGAGCAGTACTTC | CASRNRGVSYEQYF | TRBJ2-7 | TRBD1 | NA | TRBV28
TGTGCCATCAGTGGGGGGGGTAAAGCCTACAATGAGCAGTTCTTC | CAISGGGKAYNEQFF | TRBJ2-1 | TRBD2 | NA | TRBV10-3
TGTGCCACCCGGCGAGGGGACAATGAGCAGTTCTTC | CATRRGDNEQFF | TRBJ2-1 | NA | NA | TRBV2
TGTGCCACCAGGACAGAGAGCAATCAGCCCCAGCATTTT | CATRTESNQPQHF | TRBJ1-5 | NA | NA | TRBV2
TGTGCCAGCAGCCCGGGACAGGCTCTCTCCTACAATGAGCAGTTCTTC | CASSPGQALSYNEQFF | TRBJ2-1 | TRBD1 | NA | TRBV9
TGTGCCAGCATGCGCCTTTCGGGCGGCTACACCTTC | CASMRLSGGYTF | TRBJ1-2 | NA | NA | TRBV27
TGTGCCAGCAGCTTAGTGGCAGAAGCTTTCTTT | CASSLVAEAFF | TRBJ1-1 | NA | few | TRBV7-9
TGTGCCATCAGTGAAGGACCTGACTCCTATGGCTACACCTTC | CAISEGPDSYGYTF | TRBJ1-2 | NA | NA | TRBV10-3
TGTGCCAGCAGCCAACAAAGCGGGGGGGCCGTAGCAGATACGCAGTATTTT | CASSQQSGGAVADTQYF | TRBJ2-3 | TRBD2 | once | TRBV4-2
TGTGCCAGCAGTGCACAGGGGGCTCGCACTGAAGCTTTCTTT | CASSAQGARTEAFF | TRBJ1-1 | TRBD1 | NA | TRBV6-5
TGTGCCAGCTCACTCGGGACTAGCGGGAGATCGTACAATGAGCAGTTCTTC | CASSLGTSGRSYNEQFF | TRBJ2-1 | TRBD2 | few | TRBV18
TGTGCCACCAGCGCACGTTGGGGCCAGGGATACGAGCAGTACTTC | CATSARWGQGYEQYF | TRBJ2-7 | NA | NA | TRBV15
TGTGCCAGCAGTTCCCGACTAGCGGGGAACACAGATACGCAGTATTTT | CASSSRLAGNTDTQYF | TRBJ2-3 | TRBD2 | NA | TRBV27
TGTGCCAGCAGCTGGGCCAGCGGATTCTACGAGCAGTACTTC | CASSWASGFYEQYF | TRBJ2-7 | NA | NA | TRBV6-5
TGTGCCACCAGCAGAATATCGGGGGGCGGTGGCTACACCTTC | CATSRISGGGGYTF | TRBJ1-2 | NA | NA | TRBV15
TGTGCCAGCAGGGGGGAGGCGTTCCCGAACACTGAAGCTTTCTTT | CASRGEAFPNTEAFF | TRBJ1-1 | NA | NA | TRBV28
TGTGCCTGCGGCCGGCTGAACACTGAAGCTTTCTTT | CACGRLNTEAFF | TRBJ1-1 | NA | once | TRBV30
TGTGCCAGCAGCCAAGTGGTAGGCTCCGGAAACACCATATATTTT | CASSQVVGSGNTIYF | TRBJ1-3 | NA | once | TRBV4-2
TGTGCCAGCAGCTTTGGTCAACCGGGGCACGAGCAGTACTTC | CASSFGQPGHEQYF | TRBJ2-7 | NA | NA | TRBV7-9
TGTGCCAGCAGCTCCAGTAACAGGGACACCGGGGAGCTGTTTTTT | CASSSSNRDTGELFF | TRBJ2-2 | NA | NA | TRBV9
TGTGCCAGCTCACCTGGTGTAGTCTCCTACGAGCAGTACTTC | CASSPGVVSYEQYF | TRBJ2-7 | NA | NA | TRBV18
TGTGCCAGCTCACCACCCTCCGGGCAGAACACTGAAGCTTTCTTT | CASSPPSGQNTEAFF | TRBJ1-1 | NA | NA | TRBV18
TGTGCCAGCAGTCAAAGGAGGCTAACTATTTCACCCCTCCACTTT | CASSQRRLTISPLHF | TRBJ1-6 | NA | NA | TRBV28
TGTGCCAGCAGAACAGGGGACGTTTACACTGAAGCTTTCTTT | CASRTGDVYTEAFF | TRBJ1-1 | TRBD1 | NA | TRBV6-5
TGTGCCAGCAGGTCGGGCCCTGGTGCTTTCTTT | CASRSGPGAFF | TRBJ1-1 | NA | once | TRBV2
TGCGCCAGCAGCTCCGGGACATCTCCCCTATACGCTGAAGCTTTCTTT | CASSSGTSPLYAEAFF | TRBJ1-1 | NA | NA | TRBV5-1
TGTGCCAGCAGCCTCCAAACCCCGGGGGCGTGGGCCAAAAACATTCAGTACTTC | CASSLQTPGAWAKNIQYF | TRBJ2-4 | NA | NA | TRBV7-9